This TCR beta chain derives from a study of blood T cell repertoires in COVID-19. At the level of the study: Material from acute and convalescent COVID-19 was sourced from the United States, Italy and Spain. PBMCs, B-cell-depleted T cells, or T cells provided the cDNA or gDNA that made up the material.

The CDR3 runs to 13 residues. The V gene lost 5 bases and the J gene lost 8 bases, with 13 bases spanning the gap. In the authors' methods: Reference gene primer amplification in the assay estimated nucleated cell counts. TCRdb's table, derived via immunoSEQ multiplex PCR, lists solely in-frame clones and lacks some. That table supplies the V and J calls and clone size; D and trimming were determined from the DNA. This sample has approximately 67,000 clones, with around 87% found just once. The sequenced sample consisted of peripheral blood. The chain joins TRBV12-3 or TRBV12-4 to TRBJ1-5; D is perhaps TRBD1 (6 bases). The source is a man aged 50 to 59 with active COVID-19. CDR3 protein: CASSPGQWEPQHF. The CDR3 DNA reads as TGTGCCAGCAGTCCAGGACAGTGGGAGCCCCAGCATTTT.